These T cell receptor beta chains were read from a single sample in a study of long-term antiretroviral therapy in people with HIV. Method: immunoSEQ multiplex PCR; TCRdb's copy keeps in-frame clones and lacks some. The sample yields over 30,000 clones, about four fifths seen once. Source: unsorted PBMCs, taken 1 year after starting antiretroviral therapy. The receptor source for this set is a man between 18 and 35 years old with HIV. Both conserved end residues are part of each CDR3. A D gene is named only where the DNA matches it firmly. Size tells how often a clone was seen (once, few, many) or the class of an expanded clone, and some rows leave it out.

TRBV9	TRBJ2-7	few	.	CASSQNGGSYEQYF	TGTGCCAGCAGCCAGAACGGAGGATCCTACGAGCAGTACTTC
TRBV7-9	TRBJ1-5	few	.	CASSPAPGSHQPQHF	TGTGCCAGCAGCCCAGCCCCAGGGTCCCATCAGCCCCAGCATTTT
TRBV10-3	TRBJ1-1	.	.	CAIRDPTGGRASLLNTEAFF	TGTGCCATCAGGGACCCCACTGGGGGCAGGGCGTCCCTGTTGAACACTGAAGCTTTCTTT
TRBV5-8	TRBJ2-4	.	TRBD2	CASSPRTSGAKNIQYF	TGTGCCAGCAGCCCACGGACTAGCGGAGCCAAAAACATTCAGTACTTC
TRBV7-9	TRBJ2-1	.	TRBD2	CASSLTSGGALAPHEQFF	TGTGCCAGCAGCCTGACTAGCGGGGGGGCCCTTGCCCCCCATGAGCAGTTCTTC
TRBV28	TRBJ2-7	.	TRBD1	CASSTGTGAYEQYF	TGTGCCAGCAGTACAGGGACAGGGGCCTACGAGCAGTACTTC
TRBV28	TRBJ1-2	.	TRBD1	CASSPLSGGRVHGYTF	TGTGCCAGCAGCCCTCTCTCAGGGGGCCGGGTTCATGGCTACACCTTC
TRBV29-1	TRBJ2-7	few	.	CSALLDEQYF	TGCAGCGCACTTCTAGACGAGCAGTACTTC
TRBV4-1	TRBJ1-6	.	.	CASSDPGGVNSPLHF	TGCGCCAGCAGCGACCCGGGAGGGGTGAACTCACCCCTCCACTTT
TRBV19	TRBJ2-7	.	.	CASSMGTGIPLGTYEQYF	TGTGCCAGTAGCATGGGGACCGGGATACCTCTCGGAACCTACGAGCAGTACTTC
TRBV18	TRBJ1-4	.	.	CASSPGRVNEKLFF	TGTGCCAGCTCACCGGGGCGGGTTAATGAAAAACTGTTTTTT
TRBV11-2	TRBJ2-1	.	.	CASSLTVDSSYNEQFF	TGTGCCAGCAGCTTAACCGTGGACAGTTCCTACAATGAGCAGTTCTTC
TRBV9	TRBJ2-3	.	TRBD2	CASSGQNKAGGPRDTQYF	TGTGCCAGCAGCGGTCAAAATAAAGCGGGGGGGCCTAGAGATACGCAGTATTTT
TRBV19	TRBJ2-1	.	TRBD2	CASSGGTSSYNEQFF	TGTGCCAGTAGTGGGGGGACTAGCTCCTACAATGAGCAGTTCTTC
TRBV10-3	TRBJ2-7	.	.	CATEGPYEQYF	TGTGCCACTGAGGGTCCCTACGAGCAGTACTTC
TRBV6-6	TRBJ2-7	once	.	CASSYSAGEREYF	TGTGCCAGCAGTTACAGCGCAGGTGAGAGGGAGTACTTC
TRBV28	TRBJ2-7	.	.	CATTGQFHEQYF	TGTGCCACCACTGGACAGTTCCACGAGCAGTACTTC
TRBV7-9	TRBJ1-4	.	.	CASSAFPTNEKLFF	TGTGCCAGCAGCGCCTTTCCAACTAATGAAAAACTGTTTTTT
TRBV9	TRBJ2-7	.	.	CASSVSDGDYEQYF	TGTGCCAGCAGCGTCTCGGACGGGGACTACGAGCAGTACTTC
TRBV29-1	TRBJ2-7	once	.	CSVEGGQDPPYEQYF	TGCAGCGTTGAAGGGGGGCAGGACCCGCCCTACGAGCAGTACTTC
TRBV19	TRBJ1-1	.	.	CASSIRSVGTEAFF	TGTGCCAGTAGTATAAGGTCGGTGGGGACTGAAGCTTTCTTT
TRBV12-5	TRBJ1-1	.	.	CASGLGGAEAFF	TGTGCTAGTGGTTTGGGGGGGGCTGAAGCTTTCTTT
TRBV5-6	TRBJ2-5	.	.	CASRALFHRWAETQYF	TGTGCCAGCAGGGCCCTTTTCCACCGGTGGGCAGAGACCCAGTACTTC
TRBV19	TRBJ2-7	.	.	CASSIGGGYEQYF	TGTGCCAGTAGTATAGGAGGGGGATACGAGCAGTACTTC
TRBV7-2	TRBJ1-1	.	.	CASSLVGITREGTEAFF	TGTGCCAGCAGCTTAGTAGGGATCACCCGGGAGGGCACTGAAGCTTTCTTT
TRBV7-8	TRBJ2-1	once	.	CASSPTSPPNEQFF	TGTGCCAGCAGCCCGACCTCTCCCCCCAATGAGCAGTTCTTC
TRBV10-3	TRBJ1-3	.	.	CAIRNSGDGSGNTIYF	TGTGCCATCAGGAACTCAGGAGACGGATCTGGAAACACCATATATTTT
TRBV7-9	TRBJ2-2	.	.	CASSTDLSTGELFF	TGTGCCAGCAGCACGGACTTATCCACCGGGGAGCTGTTTTTT
TRBV7-2	TRBJ1-1	once	.	CASSFSWGGNTEAFF	TGTGCCAGCAGCTTCTCGTGGGGAGGGAACACTGAAGCTTTCTTT
TRBV19	TRBJ2-7	.	TRBD1	CASSDPGQGGYEQYF	TGTGCCAGTAGCGATCCGGGACAGGGGGGCTACGAGCAGTACTTC
TRBV4-2	TRBJ2-7	.	TRBD1	CASSLGTGEYEQYF	TGTGCCAGCAGCCTTGGGACAGGGGAGTACGAGCAGTACTTC
TRBV4-1	TRBJ2-7	.	.	CASSQDPQQGYEQYF	TGCGCCAGCAGCCAAGACCCTCAACAGGGATACGAGCAGTACTTC
TRBV27	TRBJ2-7	.	TRBD1	CASSLSGQGPYEQYF	TGTGCCAGCAGTTTATCCGGACAGGGGCCGTACGAGCAGTACTTC
TRBV19	TRBJ2-5	.	.	CASSAYQETQYF	TGTGCCAGTAGTGCGTACCAAGAGACCCAGTACTTC
TRBV15	TRBJ2-7	.	.	CATSRGGGPAYEQYF	TGTGCCACCAGCAGAGGCGGGGGCCCTGCCTACGAGCAGTACTTC
TRBV19	TRBJ1-1	once	.	CASSNWGGSTEAFF	TGTGCCAGTAGTAATTGGGGGGGTTCTACTGAAGCTTTCTTT
TRBV5-4	TRBJ2-7	.	TRBD1	CASRPGQGAYEQYF	TGTGCCAGCAGACCGGGACAGGGGGCCTACGAGCAGTACTTC
TRBV27	TRBJ2-2	.	.	CASSLSHTGELFF	TGTGCCAGCAGTTTATCACACACCGGGGAGCTGTTTTTT
TRBV7-9	TRBJ2-1	.	.	CASSFLYNEQFF	TGTGCCAGCAGCTTCCTATACAATGAGCAGTTCTTC
TRBV7-6	TRBJ2-1	.	.	CASSLGTGTYNEQFF	TGTGCCAGCAGCTTAGGTACGGGGACCTACAATGAGCAGTTCTTC
TRBV16	TRBJ1-1	.	.	CASSQSMAAEAFF	TGTGCCAGCAGCCAATCGATGGCCGCTGAAGCTTTCTTT
TRBV9	TRBJ2-3	.	.	CASSVGRRYTDTQYF	TGTGCCAGCAGCGTAGGGCGGCGATACACAGATACGCAGTATTTT
TRBV2	TRBJ1-1	.	TRBD1	CASSSRQGPTEAFF	TGTGCCAGCAGTTCCCGACAGGGGCCCACTGAAGCTTTCTTT
TRBV27	TRBJ1-6	few	.	CASSPQQGGALHF	TGTGCCAGCAGTCCCCAGCAGGGAGGGGCCCTCCACTTT
TRBV5-5	TRBJ1-5	once	.	CASSLTHDSNQPQHF	TGTGCCAGCAGCTTGACCCATGATAGCAATCAGCCCCAGCATTTT
TRBV27	TRBJ2-3	.	TRBD2	CASSLGGTISDTQYF	TGTGCCAGCAGTTTAGGGGGGACTATCTCTGATACGCAGTATTTT
TRBV16	TRBJ1-1	.	.	CASSQGRGPEAFF	TGTGCCAGCAGCCAAGGCAGGGGTCCTGAAGCTTTCTTT
TRBV18	TRBJ1-4	.	TRBD1	CASSPSDRGREKLFF	TGTGCCAGCTCACCATCGGACAGGGGGCGCGAAAAACTGTTTTTT
TRBV7-8	TRBJ2-6	.	.	CASRINPDIEAVSSGANVLTF	TGTGCCAGCAGAATAAACCCAGATATAGAGGCCGTTTCCTCTGGGGCCAACGTCCTGACTTTC
TRBV7-2	TRBJ2-1	.	.	CASSTGLGQFF	TGTGCCAGCAGCACGGGTTTGGGGCAGTTCTTC
TRBV19	TRBJ1-1	.	.	CATATDSYTEAFF	TGTGCCACCGCGACCGACTCCTACACTGAAGCTTTCTTT
TRBV19	TRBJ2-7	once	TRBD1	CASTPGQGAYEQYF	TGTGCCAGTACCCCGGGACAGGGGGCCTACGAGCAGTACTTC
TRBV5-1	TRBJ2-7	.	TRBD1	CASSSPYPSKQGAGEQYF	TGCGCCAGCAGCTCTCCCTACCCCTCGAAACAGGGGGCGGGAGAGCAGTACTTC
TRBV12-2	TRBJ2-7	once	.	CASRLGPPRPDPRTYEQYF	TGTGCAAGTCGCTTAGGTCCTCCTCGACCGGACCCAAGAACCTACGAGCAGTACTTC
TRBV25-1	TRBJ1-1	.	.	CASWGGEAFF	TGTGCCAGCTGGGGGGGTGAAGCTTTCTTT
TRBV28	TRBJ1-2	.	.	CASSSTRGPNYGYTF	TGTGCCAGCAGTTCCACTCGGGGGCCTAACTATGGCTACACCTTC
TRBV12-5	TRBJ1-6	.	.	CASGLALGSPLHF	TGTGCTAGTGGTTTGGCCCTAGGGTCACCCCTCCACTTT
TRBV9	TRBJ1-5	.	TRBD1	CASSAGTGTGGQPQHF	TGTGCCAGCAGCGCTGGGACAGGGACTGGGGGACAGCCCCAGCATTTT
TRBV11-2	TRBJ1-4	.	TRBD1	CASSLGTGALGEKLFF	TGTGCCAGCAGCTTAGGAACAGGGGCCCTGGGTGAAAAACTGTTTTTT
TRBV11-1	TRBJ2-7	few	.	CASSLFRDPYEQYF	TGTGCCAGCAGTTTATTCAGGGATCCCTACGAGCAGTACTTC